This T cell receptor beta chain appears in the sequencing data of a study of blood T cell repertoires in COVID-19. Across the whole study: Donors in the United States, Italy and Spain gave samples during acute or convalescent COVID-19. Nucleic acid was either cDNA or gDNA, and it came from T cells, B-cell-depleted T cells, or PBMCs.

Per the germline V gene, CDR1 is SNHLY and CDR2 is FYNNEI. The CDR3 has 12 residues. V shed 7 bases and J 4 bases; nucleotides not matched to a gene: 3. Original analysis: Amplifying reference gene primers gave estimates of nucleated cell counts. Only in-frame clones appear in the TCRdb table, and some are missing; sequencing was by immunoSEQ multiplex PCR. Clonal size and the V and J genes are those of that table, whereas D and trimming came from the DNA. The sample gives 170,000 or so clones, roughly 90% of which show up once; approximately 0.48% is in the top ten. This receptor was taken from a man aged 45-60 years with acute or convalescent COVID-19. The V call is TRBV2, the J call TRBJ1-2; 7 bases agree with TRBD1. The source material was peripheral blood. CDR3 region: CASTRGAYGYTF. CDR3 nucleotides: TGTGCCAGCACCAGGGGGGCCTATGGCTACACCTTC.